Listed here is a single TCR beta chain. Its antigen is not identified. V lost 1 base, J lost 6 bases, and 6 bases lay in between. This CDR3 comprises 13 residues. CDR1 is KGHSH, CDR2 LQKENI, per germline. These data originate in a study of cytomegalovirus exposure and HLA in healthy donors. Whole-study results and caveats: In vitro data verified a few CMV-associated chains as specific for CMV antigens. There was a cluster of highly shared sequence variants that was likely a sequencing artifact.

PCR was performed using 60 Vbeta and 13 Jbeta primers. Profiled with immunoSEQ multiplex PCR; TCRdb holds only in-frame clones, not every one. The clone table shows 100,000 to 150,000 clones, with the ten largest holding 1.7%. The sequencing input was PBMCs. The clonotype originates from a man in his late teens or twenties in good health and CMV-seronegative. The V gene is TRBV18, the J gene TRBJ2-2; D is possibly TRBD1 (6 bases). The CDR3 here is CASSPQGAGELFF. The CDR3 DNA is TGTGCCAGCTCACCACAGGGGGCCGGGGAGCTGTTTTTT.